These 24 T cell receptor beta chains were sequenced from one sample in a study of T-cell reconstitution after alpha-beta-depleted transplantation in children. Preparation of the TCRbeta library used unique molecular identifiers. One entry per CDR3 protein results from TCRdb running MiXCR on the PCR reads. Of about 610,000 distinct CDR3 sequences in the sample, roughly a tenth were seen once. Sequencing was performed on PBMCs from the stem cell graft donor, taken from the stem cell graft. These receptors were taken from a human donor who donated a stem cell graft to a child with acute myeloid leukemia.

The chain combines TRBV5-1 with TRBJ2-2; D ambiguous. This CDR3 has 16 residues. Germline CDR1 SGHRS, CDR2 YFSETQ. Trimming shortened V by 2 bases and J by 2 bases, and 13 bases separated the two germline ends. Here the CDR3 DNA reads TGCGCCAGCAGCTTCGGCTCCACGACCAACACCGGGGAGCTGTTTTTT. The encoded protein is CASSFGSTTNTGELFF.

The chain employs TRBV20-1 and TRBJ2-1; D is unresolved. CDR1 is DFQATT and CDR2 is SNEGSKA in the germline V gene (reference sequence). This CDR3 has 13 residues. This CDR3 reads CAPAAPFNNEQFF. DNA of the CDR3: TGCGCCCCGGCAGCCCCCTTTAACAATGAGCAGTTCTTC.

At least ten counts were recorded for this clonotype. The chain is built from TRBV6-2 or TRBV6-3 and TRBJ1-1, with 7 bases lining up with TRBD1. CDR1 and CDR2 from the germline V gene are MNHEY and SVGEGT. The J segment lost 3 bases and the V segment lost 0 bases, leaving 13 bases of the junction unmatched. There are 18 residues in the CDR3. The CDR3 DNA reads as TGTGCCAGCAGTTACTCGAAAAAGGGCGCAGGGGGTTACACTGAAGCTTTCTTT. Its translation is CASSYSKKGAGGYTEAFF.

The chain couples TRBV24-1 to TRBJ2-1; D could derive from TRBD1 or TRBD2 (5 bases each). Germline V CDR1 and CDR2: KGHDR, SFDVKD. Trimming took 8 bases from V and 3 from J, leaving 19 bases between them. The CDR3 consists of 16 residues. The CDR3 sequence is CATNGKGRQNYNEQFF. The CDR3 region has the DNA TGTGCCACCAACGGTAAGGGACGGCAGAACTACAATGAGCAGTTCTTC.

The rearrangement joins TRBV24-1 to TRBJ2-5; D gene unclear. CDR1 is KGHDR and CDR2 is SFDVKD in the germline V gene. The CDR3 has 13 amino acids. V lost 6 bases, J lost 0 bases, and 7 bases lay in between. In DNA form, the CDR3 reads TGTGCCACCAGTCAGGACCACCAAGAGACCCAGTACTTC. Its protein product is CATSQDHQETQYF.

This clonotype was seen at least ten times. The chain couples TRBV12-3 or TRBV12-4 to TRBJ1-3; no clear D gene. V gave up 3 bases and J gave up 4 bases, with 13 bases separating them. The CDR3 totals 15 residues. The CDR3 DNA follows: TGTGCCAGCAGTTTCGGGGATAAGGTGGGAAACACCATATATTTT. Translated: CASSFGDKVGNTIYF.

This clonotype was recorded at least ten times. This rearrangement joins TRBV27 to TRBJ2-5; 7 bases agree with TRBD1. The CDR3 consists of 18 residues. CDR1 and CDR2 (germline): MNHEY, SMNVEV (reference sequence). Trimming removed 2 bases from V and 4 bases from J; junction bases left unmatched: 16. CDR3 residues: CASSLRFVGGAGGETQYF. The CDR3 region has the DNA TGTGCCAGCAGTTTACGCTTTGTTGGTGGCGCAGGGGGAGAGACCCAGTACTTC.

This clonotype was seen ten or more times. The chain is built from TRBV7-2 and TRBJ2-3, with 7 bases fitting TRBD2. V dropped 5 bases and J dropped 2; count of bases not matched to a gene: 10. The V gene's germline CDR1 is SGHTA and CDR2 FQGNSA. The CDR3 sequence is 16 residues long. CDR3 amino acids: CASSPGRGGDTDTQYF. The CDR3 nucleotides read TGTGCCAGCAGCCCCGGACGCGGGGGAGACACAGATACGCAGTATTTT.

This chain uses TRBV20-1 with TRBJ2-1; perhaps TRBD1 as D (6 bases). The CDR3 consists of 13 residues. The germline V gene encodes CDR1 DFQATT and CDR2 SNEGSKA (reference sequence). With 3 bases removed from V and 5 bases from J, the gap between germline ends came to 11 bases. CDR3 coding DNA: TGCAGTGCTAGTAACAGGGATAACAATGAGCAGTTCTTC. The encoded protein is CSASNRDNNEQFF.

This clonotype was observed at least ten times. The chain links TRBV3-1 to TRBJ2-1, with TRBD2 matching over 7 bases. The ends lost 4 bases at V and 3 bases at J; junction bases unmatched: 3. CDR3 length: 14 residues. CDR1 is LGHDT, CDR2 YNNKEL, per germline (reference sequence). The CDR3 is CASSPSGRYNEQFF. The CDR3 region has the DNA TGTGCCAGCAGCCCTAGCGGACGCTACAATGAGCAGTTCTTC.

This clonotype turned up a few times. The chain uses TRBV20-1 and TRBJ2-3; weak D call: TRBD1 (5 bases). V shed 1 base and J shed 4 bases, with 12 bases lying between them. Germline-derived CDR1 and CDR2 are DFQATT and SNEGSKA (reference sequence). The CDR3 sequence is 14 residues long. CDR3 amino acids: CSARGTLGADTQYF. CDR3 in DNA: TGCAGTGCTAGAGGGACGCTAGGGGCAGATACGCAGTATTTT.

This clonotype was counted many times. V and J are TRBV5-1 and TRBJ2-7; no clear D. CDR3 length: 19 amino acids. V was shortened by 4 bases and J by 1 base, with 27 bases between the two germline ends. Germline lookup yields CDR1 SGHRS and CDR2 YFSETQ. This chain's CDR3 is CASSPFNPVPYNFSYEQYF. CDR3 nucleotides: TGCGCCAGCAGCCCGTTTAATCCCGTACCTTATAATTTTTCCTACGAGCAGTACTTC. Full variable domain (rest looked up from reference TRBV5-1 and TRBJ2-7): KAGVTQTPRYLIKTRGQQVTLSCSPISGHRSVSWYQQTPGQGLQFLFEYFSETQRNKGNFPGRFSGRQFSNSRSEMNVSTLELGDSALYLCASSPFNPVPYNFSYEQYFGPGTRLTVT.

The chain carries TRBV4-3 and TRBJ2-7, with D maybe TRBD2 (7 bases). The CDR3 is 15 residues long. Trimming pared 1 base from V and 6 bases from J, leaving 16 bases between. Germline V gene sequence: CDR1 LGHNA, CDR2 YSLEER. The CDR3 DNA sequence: TGCGCCAGCAGCCAAGTAGGGGGAGGGCCTGGCGAGCAGTACTTC. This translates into CASSQVGGGPGEQYF.

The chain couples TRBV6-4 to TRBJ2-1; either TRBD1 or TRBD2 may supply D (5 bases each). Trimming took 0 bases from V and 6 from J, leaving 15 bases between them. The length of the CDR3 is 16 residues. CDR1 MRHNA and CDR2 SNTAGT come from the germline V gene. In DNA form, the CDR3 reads TGTGCCAGCAGTGACTCAGGGGCTAGCCGGCGCAATGAGCAGTTCTTC. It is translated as CASSDSGASRRNEQFF.

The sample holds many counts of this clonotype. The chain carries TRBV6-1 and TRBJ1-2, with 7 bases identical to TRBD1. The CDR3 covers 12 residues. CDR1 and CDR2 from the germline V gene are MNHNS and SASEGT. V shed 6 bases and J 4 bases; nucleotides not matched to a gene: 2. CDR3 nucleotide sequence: TGTGCCAGCAGGCAGGGGGGCTATGGCTACACCTTC. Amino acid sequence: CASRQGGYGYTF.

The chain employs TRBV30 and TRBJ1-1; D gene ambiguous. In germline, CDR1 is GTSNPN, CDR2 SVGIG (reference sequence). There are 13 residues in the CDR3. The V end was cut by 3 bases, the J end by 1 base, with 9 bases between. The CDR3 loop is CAWSLEGNTEAFF. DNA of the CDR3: TGTGCCTGGAGCCTAGAAGGGAACACTGAAGCTTTCTTT.

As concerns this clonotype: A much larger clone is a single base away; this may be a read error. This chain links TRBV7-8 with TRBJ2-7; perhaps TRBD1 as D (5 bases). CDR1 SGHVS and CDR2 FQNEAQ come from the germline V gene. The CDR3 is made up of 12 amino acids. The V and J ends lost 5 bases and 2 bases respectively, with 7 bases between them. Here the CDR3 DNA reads TGTGCCAGCAGCCCGGACACCTACGAGCAGTACTTC. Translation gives CASSPDTYEQYF.

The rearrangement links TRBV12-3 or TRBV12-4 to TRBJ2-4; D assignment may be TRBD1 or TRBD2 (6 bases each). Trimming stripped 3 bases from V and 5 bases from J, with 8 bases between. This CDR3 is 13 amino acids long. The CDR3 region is CASSLGGENIQYF. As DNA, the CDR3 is TGTGCCAGCAGTTTGGGGGGCGAAAACATTCAGTACTTC.

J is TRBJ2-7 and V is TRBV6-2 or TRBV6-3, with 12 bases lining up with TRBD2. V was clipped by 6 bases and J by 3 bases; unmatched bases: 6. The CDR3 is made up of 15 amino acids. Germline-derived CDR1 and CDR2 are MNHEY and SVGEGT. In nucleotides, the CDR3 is TGTGCCAGCAGGCAGACTAGCGGGAGAATCTACGAGCAGTACTTC. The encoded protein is CASRQTSGRIYEQYF.

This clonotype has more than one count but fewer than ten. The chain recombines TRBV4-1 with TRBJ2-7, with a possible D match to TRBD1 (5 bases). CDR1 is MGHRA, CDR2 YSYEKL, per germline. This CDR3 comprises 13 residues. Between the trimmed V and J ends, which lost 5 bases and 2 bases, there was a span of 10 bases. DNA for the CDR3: TGCGCCAGCAGCGAGACAGTGACCTACGAGCAGTACTTC. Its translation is CASSETVTYEQYF.

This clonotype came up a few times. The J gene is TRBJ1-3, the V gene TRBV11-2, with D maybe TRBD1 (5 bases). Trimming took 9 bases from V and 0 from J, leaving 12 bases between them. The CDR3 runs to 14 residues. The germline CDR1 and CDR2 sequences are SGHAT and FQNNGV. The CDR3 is CASSGLRSGNTIYF. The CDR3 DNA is TGTGCCAGTTCGGGGCTCCGCTCTGGAAACACCATATATTTT.

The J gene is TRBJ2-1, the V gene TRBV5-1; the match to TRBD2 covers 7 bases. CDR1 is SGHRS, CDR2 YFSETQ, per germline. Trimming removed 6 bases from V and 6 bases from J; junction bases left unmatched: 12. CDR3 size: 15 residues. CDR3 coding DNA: TGCGCCAGCACTTTAACCCCAGGGACTACCAATGAGCAGTTCTTC. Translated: CASTLTPGTTNEQFF.

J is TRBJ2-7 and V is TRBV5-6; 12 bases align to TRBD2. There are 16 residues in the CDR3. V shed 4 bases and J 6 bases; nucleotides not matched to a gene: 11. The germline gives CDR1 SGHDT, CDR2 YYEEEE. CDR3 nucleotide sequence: TGTGCCAGCAGCCTGGGACTAGCGGGCCCAAGGAGCGAGCAGTACTTC. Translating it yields CASSLGLAGPRSEQYF.

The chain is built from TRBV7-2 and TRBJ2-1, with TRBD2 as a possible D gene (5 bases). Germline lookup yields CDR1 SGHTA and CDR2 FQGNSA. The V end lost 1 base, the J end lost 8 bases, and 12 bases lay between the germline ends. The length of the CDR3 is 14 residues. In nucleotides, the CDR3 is TGTGCCAGCAGCTTAGTACTGGGAGATTATGAGCAGTTCTTC. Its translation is CASSLVLGDYEQFF. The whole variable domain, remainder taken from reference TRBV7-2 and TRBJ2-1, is GAGVSQSPSNKVTEKGKDVELRCDPISGHTALYWYRQSLGQGLEFLIYFQGNSAPDKSGLPSDRFSAERTGGSVSTLTIQRTQQEDSAVYLCASSLVLGDYEQFFGPGTRLTVL.